The rows below give T cell receptor beta chains drawn from one sample of a study of T cells in Graves' hyperthyroidism and ophthalmopathy. TCRdb processed the multiplex PCR reads anew with MiXCR; each CDR3 protein has one entry. The sample yields hundreds of thousands of distinct CDR3 sequences, 24% seen once. Sample: blood. These TCRs come from a woman under 40 with Graves' ophthalmopathy. Both conserved end residues are trimmed from each CDR3.

j_call v_call cdr3_aa
TRBJ2-4 TRBV4-1 ASSQGGPSGVAKNIQY
TRBJ1-2 TRBV6-1 ASSDFFGNYGYT
TRBJ2-7 TRBV5-1 ASSVDLGSYEQY
TRBJ2-5 TRBV15 ATAGEETQY
TRBJ2-5 TRBV7-2 ASSFLRGETQY
TRBJ2-7 TRBV12-3/TRBV12-4 ASSSFQGGGEQY
TRBJ2-5 TRBV27 ASSSGTSSVKTQY
TRBJ1-5 TRBV6-5 ASSWGGAGNQPQH
TRBJ1-2 TRBV6-2/TRBV6-3 ASSYRGPPHGYT
TRBJ2-7 TRBV4-1 ASSQGVLEGYEQY
TRBJ2-2 TRBV7-9 ASSLTLAGELF
TRBJ1-1 TRBV29-1 SVERENTEAF
TRBJ2-7 TRBV10-3 AISEVSVRSFSYEQY
TRBJ1-5 TRBV5-1 ASSLAGQPNQPQH
TRBJ1-2 TRBV7-2 ASSLSPGDYGYT
TRBJ1-1 TRBV14 ASSQVWAEAF
TRBJ1-1 TRBV7-6 ASSPNRWDSEAF
TRBJ2-5 TRBV20-1 SARGTGEIETQY
TRBJ2-7 TRBV19 ASSMGQGVDEQY
TRBJ2-7 TRBV28 ASSFLSGRDEQY
TRBJ2-7 TRBV18 ASSPARRYTYEQY
TRBJ1-2 TRBV30 AWSVLGDLTNYGYT
TRBJ2-6 TRBV6-7 ARLIHSGANVLT
TRBJ2-7 TRBV25-1 ASSPRLAGGYEQY
TRBJ1-1 TRBV6-5 ASSYGRGVGTEAF
TRBJ1-1 TRBV4-1 ASSRNWGDRETEAF
TRBJ1-2 TRBV19 ASHDRGQGPYGYT
TRBJ2-7 TRBV5-1 ASAPGGHPWEQY
TRBJ1-1 TRBV7-6 ASTQDSGITF
TRBJ2-2 TRBV6-1 ASSEGAGAPEELF
TRBJ2-5 TRBV3-1 ASSPDSLQETQY
TRBJ2-5 TRBV5-6 ASSLWSPGDQETQY
TRBJ2-7 TRBV11-1 ASGRSSYEQY
TRBJ2-5 TRBV19 ASSTPTGYETQY
TRBJ1-1 TRBV20-1 SAKGTGKTEAF
TRBJ2-6 TRBV12-3/TRBV12-4 ASTGPLRANVLT
TRBJ1-5 TRBV18 ASSPDADQPQH
TRBJ1-2 TRBV20-1 SARISTPNYGYT
TRBJ1-6 TRBV27 ASSSRVGDSPLH
TRBJ2-7 TRBV27 ASSLRDRGFHEQY
TRBJ1-2 TRBV24-1 ATSNDRGYGYT
TRBJ2-5 TRBV6-1 ASSPDRAGETQY
TRBJ2-7 TRBV28 ASSFSGSNEQY
TRBJ2-7 TRBV2 ASRNSGGYEQY
TRBJ1-1 TRBV11-2 ASSPDRGSEAF
TRBJ1-5 TRBV4-1 ASSPGQVNQPQH
TRBJ2-7 TRBV6-5 ASSYNRAPSYEQY
TRBJ1-1 TRBV5-1 ASGSGQPNTEAF
TRBJ2-7 TRBV7-8 ASSWDRYEQY
TRBJ1-1 TRBV19 ASSILSDTEAF
TRBJ1-1 TRBV4-3 ASSQGIQGHSDAEAF
TRBJ1-1 TRBV11-2 ASSPTAGLNTEAF
TRBJ2-5 TRBV7-9 ASSGGGTDQETQY